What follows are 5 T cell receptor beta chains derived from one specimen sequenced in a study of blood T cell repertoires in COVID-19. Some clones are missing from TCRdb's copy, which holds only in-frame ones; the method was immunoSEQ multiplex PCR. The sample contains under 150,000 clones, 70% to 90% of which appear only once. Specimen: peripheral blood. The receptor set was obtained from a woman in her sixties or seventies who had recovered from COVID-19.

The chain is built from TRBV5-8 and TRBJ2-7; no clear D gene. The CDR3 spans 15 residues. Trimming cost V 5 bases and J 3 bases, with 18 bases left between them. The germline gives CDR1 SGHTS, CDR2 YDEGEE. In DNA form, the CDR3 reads TGTGCCAGCAGTCGAGACGGAGCGCATTACTACGAGCAGTACTTC. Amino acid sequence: CASSRDGAHYYEQYF.

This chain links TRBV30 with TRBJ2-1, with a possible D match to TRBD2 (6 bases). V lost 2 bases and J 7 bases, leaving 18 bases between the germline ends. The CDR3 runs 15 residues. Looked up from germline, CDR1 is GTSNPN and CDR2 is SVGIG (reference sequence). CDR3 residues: CAWSWRTTLRNEQFF. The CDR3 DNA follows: TGTGCCTGGAGTTGGAGGACTACCCTAAGGAATGAGCAGTTCTTC.

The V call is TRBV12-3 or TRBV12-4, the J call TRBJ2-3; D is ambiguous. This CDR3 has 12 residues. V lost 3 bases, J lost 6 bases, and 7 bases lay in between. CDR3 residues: CASSFGADTQYF. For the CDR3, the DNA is TGTGCCAGCAGTTTTGGAGCGGATACGCAGTATTTT.

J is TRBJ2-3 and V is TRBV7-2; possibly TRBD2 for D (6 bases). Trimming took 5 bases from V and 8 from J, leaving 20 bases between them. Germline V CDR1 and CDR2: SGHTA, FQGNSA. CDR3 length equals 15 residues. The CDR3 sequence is CASSLRGGIEGTQYF. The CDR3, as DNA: TGTGCCAGCAGCCTACGGGGAGGCATCGAGGGTACGCAGTATTTT.

The CDR3 here is CATLLPAKNIQYF. Here the CDR3 DNA reads TGTGCCACCCTTCTACCAGCCAAAAACATTCAGTACTTC. This chain connects TRBV28 to TRBJ2-4, with D hard to call. Germline CDR1 is MDHEN and CDR2 is SYDVKM. The CDR3 sequence is 13 residues long. The V end was cut by 10 bases, the J end by 0 bases, with 10 bases between.